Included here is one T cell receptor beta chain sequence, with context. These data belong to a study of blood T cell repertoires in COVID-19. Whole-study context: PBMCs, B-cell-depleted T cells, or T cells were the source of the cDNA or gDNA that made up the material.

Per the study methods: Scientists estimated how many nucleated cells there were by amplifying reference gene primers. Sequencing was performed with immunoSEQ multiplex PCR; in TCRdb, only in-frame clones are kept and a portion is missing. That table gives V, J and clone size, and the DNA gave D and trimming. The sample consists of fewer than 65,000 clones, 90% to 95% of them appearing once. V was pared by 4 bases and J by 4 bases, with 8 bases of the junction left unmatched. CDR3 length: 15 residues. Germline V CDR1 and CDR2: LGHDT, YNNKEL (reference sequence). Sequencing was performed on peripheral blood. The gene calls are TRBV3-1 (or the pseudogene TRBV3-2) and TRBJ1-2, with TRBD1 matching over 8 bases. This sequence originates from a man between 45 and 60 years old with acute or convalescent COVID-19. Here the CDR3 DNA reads TGTGCCAGCAGCCGAGACAGGGGATCCGGCTATGGCTACACCTTC. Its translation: CASSRDRGSGYGYTF.